The next 23 T cell receptor beta chains were all read from a single sample in a study of CD8+ T cells in alopecia areata. After isolation, RNA underwent reverse transcription to generate cDNA as the sequencing template. Here immunoSEQ multiplex PCR was the method, and the copy in TCRdb shows in-frame clones only, minus some. The sample shows some 170,000 clones, roughly 63% of them seen only once. Material: CD4+ T cells sorted from blood, obtained at week 0. Receptors were obtained from a human donor with alopecia areata.

CDR3 loop: CAWSDKDRRYEQYF. The DNA of the CDR3 is TGTGCCTGGAGTGACAAGGACAGGAGGTACGAGCAGTACTTC. V and J are TRBV30 and TRBJ2-7; 7 nucleotides align to TRBD1. After removal of 1 base from V and 4 bases from J, the junction contained 7 bases not matched to a gene. In germline, CDR1 is GTSNPN, CDR2 SVGIG (reference sequence). CDR3 size: 14 residues.

On this clone itself: The junction and the germline gene differ at one end; a read error may be behind it. The same CDR3 arises from other DNA sequences in this sample as well. V gene TRBV30 combines with J gene TRBJ2-3, with D perhaps matching TRBD1 or TRBD2 (6 bases each). CDR1 and CDR2 from the germline V gene are GTSNPN and SVGIG (reference sequence). The length of the CDR3 is 12 residues. CDR3 loop: CAWSGGTDTQYF. The CDR3 DNA follows: TGTGCCTGGAGCGGGGGCACCGATACGCAGTATTTT.

This chain joins TRBV7-9 and TRBJ1-2; maybe TRBD1 (5 bases). Per the germline V gene, CDR1 is SEHNR and CDR2 is FQNEAQ (reference sequence). V shed 5 bases and J shed 5 bases, with 9 bases lying between them. The length of the CDR3 is 12 residues. The CDR3 here is CASSLDTYGYTF. The CDR3 coding sequence is TGTGCCAGCAGCCTGGACACATATGGCTACACCTTC.

This clone was seen only a few times. V usage is TRBV29-1 and J usage is TRBJ2-6; 7 bases fit TRBD2. J gave up 4 bases and V 6 bases, and 15 bases lay outside the gene matches. The CDR3 extends over 17 amino acids. The germline V gene encodes CDR1 SQVTM and CDR2 ANQGSEA. CDR3 residues: CSVPEGRGSTGANVLTF. In DNA form, the CDR3 reads TGCAGCGTCCCCGAGGGGCGGGGGTCGACAGGGGCCAACGTCCTGACTTTC. Using reference TRBV29-1 and TRBJ2-6 for the parts outside the CDR3, the full variable domain is SAVISQKPSRDICQRGTSLTIQCQVDSQVTMMFWYRQQPGQSLTLIATANQGSEATYESGFVIDKFPISRPNLTFSTLTVSNMSPEDSSIYLCSVPEGRGSTGANVLTFGAGSRLTVL.

The V and J genes are TRBV29-1 and TRBJ1-5, with 7 bases lining up with TRBD1. Germline V gives CDR1 SQVTM, CDR2 ANQGSEA. The CDR3 is 13 residues long. V lost 4 bases, J lost 5 bases, and 5 bases stayed unmatched. The CDR3 region has the DNA TGCAGCGTTGCTGGGGACAGCTATCAGCCCCAGCATTTT. This encodes CSVAGDSYQPQHF.

The genes are TRBV11-2 and TRBJ2-7; D gene ambiguous. The CDR3 is 14 residues long. The V and J ends lost 2 bases and 7 bases respectively, with 15 bases between them. Germline CDR1 SGHAT, CDR2 FQNNGV. In DNA, the CDR3 is TGTGCCAGCAGCTTAATGGGTCGATCGGCTGAGCAGTACTTC. Residues: CASSLMGRSAEQYF.

The V call is TRBV7-3, the J call TRBJ2-2, with D perhaps matching TRBD2 (5 bases). The ends were cut back, 2 bases at V and 6 bases at J, with 7 bases in the middle. This CDR3 is built from 13 residues. Germline V CDR1 and CDR2: SGHTA, FQGTGA. The CDR3 sequence is CASSLRDSGELFF. The CDR3 nucleotides are TGTGCCAGCAGCTTACGGGATTCCGGGGAGCTGTTTTTT.

V gene TRBV29-1 combines with J gene TRBJ2-3; 11 nucleotides line up with TRBD2. The V gene's germline CDR1 is SQVTM and CDR2 ANQGSEA. CDR3 length equals 15 residues. V lost 7 bases and J lost 6; bases outside the gene matches: 12. The CDR3 is CSAKLSGGAGDTQYF. The CDR3 DNA reads as TGCAGCGCCAAACTTAGCGGGGGGGCCGGGGATACGCAGTATTTT.

The genes are TRBV2 and TRBJ2-2, with unresolved D. Trimming stripped 7 bases from V and 6 bases from J, with 12 bases between. The germline gives CDR1 SNHLY, CDR2 FYNNEI. This CDR3 is built from 13 residues. For the CDR3, the DNA is TGTGCCAGCAAGGGCCCACTCGCCGGGGAGCTGTTTTTT. Amino acid sequence: CASKGPLAGELFF.

This clone was seen just once. This sequence joins TRBV29-1 and TRBJ1-2; D is undetermined. The CDR3 is made up of 13 amino acids. Germline V gives CDR1 SQVTM, CDR2 ANQGSEA. V lost 1 base and J 7 bases, leaving 13 bases between the germline ends. CDR3 sequence reads: CSVEGQAAGGYTF. DNA for the CDR3: TGCAGCGTTGAAGGGCAGGCGGCGGGTGGCTACACCTTC.

The chain combines TRBV7-3 with TRBJ2-3, with a weak D call TRBD2 (6 bases). Trimming left V 8 bases short and J 2 bases short, with 11 bases between. In germline, CDR1 is SGHTA, CDR2 FQGTGA. This CDR3 is built from 13 residues. CDR3 sequence (DNA): TGTGCCAGCGGGCGGGGTTACACAGATACGCAGTATTTT. Its protein is CASGRGYTDTQYF.

This rearrangement joins TRBV19 to TRBJ2-7; D is perhaps TRBD2 (5 bases). V lost 3 bases and J lost 2, with 8 bases in between. Germline V gives CDR1 LNHDA, CDR2 SQIVND (reference sequence). The CDR3 has 13 residues. CDR3 bases: TGTGCCAGTAGTATGCCGGGGACCTACGAGCAGTACTTC. Translated: CASSMPGTYEQYF.

Concerning this clone: Other DNA sequences in the same sample also yield this CDR3. The chain couples TRBV29-1 to TRBJ1-2; D is undetermined. The CDR3 extends over 11 amino acids. Trimming shortened V by 6 bases and J by 8 bases, and 13 bases separated the two germline ends. Germline CDR1 reads SQVTM; CDR2 reads ANQGSEA. In nucleotides, the CDR3 is TGCAGCGTAGGAGGGAACAGCGGCTACACCTTC. The encoded protein is CSVGGNSGYTF.

This clone was found a few times. The chain carries TRBV5-6 and TRBJ1-6; D call uncertain. The CDR3 runs 14 residues. Between the trimmed V and J ends, which lost 4 bases and 10 bases, there was a span of 15 bases. Germline V CDR1 and CDR2: SGHDT, YYEEEE. The CDR3 nucleotides are TGTGCCAGCAGCCTAGGGAATTTGGGATCACCCCTCCACTTT. Translated: CASSLGNLGSPLHF.

This clone was found once. CDR3: CAISPDLNNQPQHF. The DNA for the CDR3 is TGTGCCATCAGCCCGGACCTAAACAATCAGCCCCAGCATTTT. The V call is TRBV10-3, the J call TRBJ1-5; D is ambiguous. CDR1 and CDR2 from the germline V gene are ENHRY and SYGVKD. V was pared by 6 bases and J by 3 bases, with 12 bases between. CDR3 size: 14 residues.

This clone was seen only once. The genes are TRBV9 and TRBJ2-2; TRBD1 agrees at 7 bases. There are 17 residues in the CDR3. CDR1 and CDR2 from the germline V gene are SGDLS and YYNGEE. The J segment lost 3 bases and the V segment lost 3 bases, leaving 11 bases of the junction unmatched. CDR3 region: CASSAEGAAYDTGELFF. In DNA form, the CDR3 reads TGTGCCAGCAGCGCCGAGGGGGCGGCGTACGACACCGGGGAGCTGTTTTTT.

This chain connects TRBV30 to TRBJ2-7; possibly TRBD1 or TRBD2 for D (5 bases each). Germline values: CDR1 GTSNPN, CDR2 SVGIG (reference sequence). The CDR3 spans 15 residues. Trimming stripped 4 bases from V and 4 bases from J, with 20 bases between. This CDR3 reads CAWTRNVGARYEQYF. The DNA for the CDR3 is TGTGCCTGGACTCGAAACGTCGGGGCGCGGTACGAGCAGTACTTC.

This chain uses TRBV29-1 with TRBJ1-2, with 7 nucleotides matching TRBD1. J was trimmed by 4 bases and V by 2 bases; bases with no gene match: 10. The CDR3 covers 15 residues. Germline lookup yields CDR1 SQVTM and CDR2 ANQGSEA. The CDR3 loop reads CSVEPSTGKPYGYTF. The CDR3 DNA reads TGCAGCGTTGAACCCTCGACAGGGAAGCCCTATGGCTACACCTTC.

The rearrangement uses TRBV6-5 and TRBJ2-1, with TRBD2 identical over 13 bases. V dropped 9 bases and J dropped 6; count of bases not matched to a gene: 2. Germline V gene sequence: CDR1 MNHEY, CDR2 SVGAGI. The CDR3 length is 13 residues. The CDR3 sequence is CARRTSGGNEQFF. The CDR3 nucleotides read TGTGCCAGAAGGACTAGCGGGGGCAATGAGCAGTTCTTC.

The chain employs TRBV4-3 and TRBJ2-7; TRBD1 matches 9 bases. This CDR3 is 15 amino acids long. Germline-derived CDR1 and CDR2 are LGHNA and YSLEER. After removal of 2 bases from V and 1 base from J, the junction contained 3 bases not matched to a gene. The CDR3 sequence: CASSQRTGDSYEQYF. CDR3 coding DNA: TGCGCCAGCAGCCAACGGACAGGGGATTCCTACGAGCAGTACTTC.

This chain connects TRBV7-2 to TRBJ2-5; 11 bases agree with TRBD2. From germline, CDR1 is SGHTA and CDR2 FQGNSA. The CDR3 runs to 15 residues. V dropped 5 bases and J dropped 5; count of bases not matched to a gene: 7. CDR3: CASSSHSGGAETQYF. CDR3 DNA: TGTGCCAGCAGCAGCCATAGCGGGGGGGCGGAGACCCAGTACTTC.

On this clone itself: Within the sample, other DNA sequences also encode this same CDR3. This chain links TRBV19 with TRBJ2-3; D is unresolved. The CDR3 length is 11 residues. V lost 1 base, J lost 6 bases, and 2 bases lay in between. Germline CDR1 and CDR2: LNHDA and SQIVND (reference sequence). The CDR3 DNA reads as TGTGCCAGTAGTATAGGCGATACGCAGTATTTT. Protein: CASSIGDTQYF.

This clone was detected only a few times. The chain joins TRBV9 to TRBJ1-6, with D possibly TRBD1 on 6 matching bases. CDR1 and CDR2 (germline): SGDLS, YYNGEE. Trimming removed 0 bases at V and 6 bases at J, with 10 bases between. CDR3 length: 15 amino acids. The CDR3 spells CASSVDQGTNSPLHF. DNA of the CDR3: TGTGCCAGCAGCGTAGATCAGGGGACTAATTCACCCCTCCACTTT. Variable domain in full (rest from reference TRBV9 and TRBJ1-6): DSGVTQTPKHLITATGQRVTLRCSPRSGDLSVYWYQQSLDQGLQFLIQYYNGEERAKGNILERFSAQQFPDLHSELNLSSLELGDSALYFCASSVDQGTNSPLHFGNGTRLTVT.